This T cell receptor beta chain was obtained from a study of blood T cell repertoires in COVID-19 (dated by TCRdb to 2018 to 2020). Background for the entire study: Samples covering the acute and convalescent phases of COVID-19 were provided by collaborators in the United States, Italy and Spain. The material from the prospective study consisted of cDNA or gDNA derived from T cells, B-cell-depleted T cells, or PBMCs. The dataset comprised deeply sampled blood TCRbeta repertoires from subjects exposed to, actively infected with, or recovered from COVID-19. A freely available public database, intended as a resource for researchers studying the immune response to SARS-CoV-2, is where the repertoires were released. The samples were drawn from the first 160 participants of the ongoing ImmuneRACE study and from 1,254 subjects provided by 6 global collaborators. The sample metadata nearly always contained a de-identified subject ID, COVID-19 status, age in years and sex. Where available, HLA class I and class II types were taken from metadata supplied by the sample provider and were not determined by assay-based typing.

This clone was seen once. Its antigen is currently not known. No much larger clone is present one base from it, and per-base qualities are unavailable. TCRbeta CDR3 regions were amplified from genomic DNA using the immunoSEQ Assay, a bias-controlled multiplex PCR. As for the original processing: The number of nucleated cells in each sample was estimated by amplification of reference gene primers within the assay. To quantify the absolute abundance of each unique TCRbeta CDR3 rearrangement, sequence reads were collapsed and filtered. For each sample, productive Simpson clonality was calculated as the square root of Simpson's diversity index over productive rearrangements. Here the immuneACCESS table is served through TCRdb, limited to in-frame sequences with V and J called. Missing clones are a known gap in these copies; in checked studies unresolved V genes cover under half, and the rest lacks a known reason. Clone size and the V and J calls come from that table; the DNA yielded D and trimming. The sample includes more than 200,000 clones, with around 89% observed a single time. 3.5% to 4.5% of the sample rests with the top ten.

In the prospective study, participants were 18 to 89 years old, resided in about two dozen geographic areas of the United States, and were enrolled through a virtual design. To assign participants to cohorts, the prospective study relied on clinical history that participants themselves reported in a screening survey and a study questionnaire. Recovered participants in ImmuneRACE Cohort 3 were defined by two consecutive negative NP/OP PCR tests, clearance by a healthcare professional, or resolution of symptoms. Each participant in the prospective study had whole blood, serum and a nasopharyngeal or oropharyngeal swab collected by mobile phlebotomists. Participants in the prospective study had the option to provide additional blood draws and questionnaires over a roughly 2-month period. Prospective study blood samples were shipped either frozen or at room temperature before DNA extraction. Overall results and qualifications from the work: The amount of clinical and demographic metadata varied by source and participant and was provided uncurated.

The CDR3 contains 16 residues, cysteine and phenylalanine counted. Of all the DNA, just the CDR3 is kept, 48 bases in frame from base 1. The CDR1 and CDR2 encoded by the germline V gene are SGHTA and FQGNSA. Ends trimmed: V by 5 bases, J by 1 base; bases unmatched to a gene: 3. Recombination linked TRBV7-2 to TRBJ2-3; 13 bases in the middle match TRBD2. The receptor's source is a woman under 40 who had recovered from COVID-19. Sequencing was performed on PBMCs or T cells enriched from blood (not recorded which). The CDR3 region: CASSGGLAGRTDTQYF. The DNA reads as follows: TGTGCCAGCAGCGGGGGACTAGCGGGACGCACAGATACGCAGTATTTT.